The present T cell receptor (beta chain) was sequenced within a study of OX40 agonist ivuxolimab in advanced cancers. The CDR3 has 15 amino acids. In germline, CDR1 is SGHVS, CDR2 FQNEAQ. Trimming left V 1 base short and J 5 bases short, with 11 bases between. Using immunoSEQ multiplex PCR, the repertoire was profiled, and TCRdb retains in-frame clones only, with some absent. The sample lists under 85,000 clones; approximately 79% were seen once. This TCR derives from an adult with an advanced solid tumor such as melanoma, head and neck, liver or kidney cancer. The chain links TRBV7-8 to TRBJ1-4; no definite D call. Source: CD4+ or CD8+ T cells sorted from blood, taken in a trial of the OX40 agonist ivuxolimab. DNA for the CDR3: TGTGCCAGCAGCTTAGTGCCAGGAAGAAATGAAAAACTGTTTTTT. Translating gives CASSLVPGRNEKLFF.